This TCR beta chain was identified during a study of shared clonotypes between healthy human individuals. For the study at large: Per-donor plates numbered three CD4 naive, three CD4 memory, two CD8 naive and one CD8 memory.

The assay was immunoSEQ multiplex PCR, and TCRdb's table has in-frame clones only and misses some. Here the sample spans approximately 2,300,000 clones, 85% to 95% being singletons. The authors divided CD4+ cells into CD45RA+ naive and CD45RA-negative memory subsets. This clone turned up a few times. Germline lookup yields CDR1 MNHEY and CDR2 SMNVEV (reference sequence). CDR3 size: 13 residues. Trimming took 6 bases from V and 12 from J; bases not matched to a gene: 11. The source is a man younger than 35 in good health. Some clones in this sample may be carry-over from other donors' samples. This sequence joins TRBV27 and TRBJ2-4; 7 nucleotides line up with TRBD2. The sequenced sample consisted of naive CD4+ T cells from PBMCs. Indicated subset: CD45RA+ positively selected. The CDR3 is CASRKIPGLYQYF. CDR3 coding DNA: TGTGCCAGCAGAAAAATACCGGGACTATATCAGTACTTC.